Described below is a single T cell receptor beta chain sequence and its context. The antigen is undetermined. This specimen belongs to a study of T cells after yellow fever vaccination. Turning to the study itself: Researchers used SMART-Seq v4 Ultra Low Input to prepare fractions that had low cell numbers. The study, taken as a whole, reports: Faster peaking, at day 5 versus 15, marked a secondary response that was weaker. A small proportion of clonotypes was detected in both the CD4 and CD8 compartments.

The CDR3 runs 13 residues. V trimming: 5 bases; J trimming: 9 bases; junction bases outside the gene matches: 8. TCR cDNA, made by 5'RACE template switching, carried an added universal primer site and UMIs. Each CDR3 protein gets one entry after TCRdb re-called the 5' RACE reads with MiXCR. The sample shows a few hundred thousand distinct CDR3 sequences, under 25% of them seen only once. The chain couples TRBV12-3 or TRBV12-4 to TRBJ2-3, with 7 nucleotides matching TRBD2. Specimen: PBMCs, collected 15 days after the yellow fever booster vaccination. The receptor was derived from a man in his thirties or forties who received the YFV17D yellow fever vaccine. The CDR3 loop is CASSRNLGGTQYF. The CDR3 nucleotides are TGTGCCAGCAGTCGGAACCTCGGGGGGACGCAGTATTTT.